Listed below are T cell receptor beta chains from one sample, sequenced in a study of shared clonotypes between healthy human individuals. Assay: immunoSEQ multiplex PCR; the TCRdb copy retains only in-frame clones and omits some. The table shows about 510,000 clones, with about 80% occurring only once. The source material was PBMCs. The receptors were sampled from a woman in her 40s in good health. Some clones in this sample may be carry-over from other donors' samples. Each CDR3 is given with its conserved first and last residue. A D gene is named only where the DNA matches it firmly. Part of the rows lack a size; the others show once, few, many or a class for expanded clones.

TGTGCCAGCAGCCAGGTCAATCAGCCCCAGCATTTT	CASSQVNQPQHF	many	TRBV14	-	12	TRBJ1-5
TGCGCCAGCAGCTCACAGGGGGCCCAAGAGACCCAGTACTTC	CASSSQGAQETQYF	few	TRBV5-1	TRBD1	14	TRBJ2-5
TGTGCCAGCAGACCCGGCACATACAATGAGCAGTTCTTC	CASRPGTYNEQFF	-	TRBV5-4	-	13	TRBJ2-1
TGTGCCAGTAGTCTAAACTACGAGCAGTACTTC	CASSLNYEQYF	-	TRBV19	-	11	TRBJ2-7
TGTGCCTGGAGGGAACAGGAGCAGTTCTTC	CAWREQEQFF	-	TRBV30	-	10	TRBJ2-1
TGTGCCAGCAGCTTAGCGGGCCTAGCGGGGATCTCTGGGGCCAACGTCCTGACTTTC	CASSLAGLAGISGANVLTF	-	TRBV7-2	TRBD2	19	TRBJ2-6
TGTGCCAGTAGTAAAGCGGGAGGGAGCTACGAGCAGTACTTC	CASSKAGGSYEQYF	-	TRBV19	TRBD2	14	TRBJ2-7
TGTGCCAGCAGCCATAGGACTAGCGGGAGATTCGGGGAGACCCAGTACTTC	CASSHRTSGRFGETQYF	few	TRBV7-9	TRBD2	17	TRBJ2-5
TGTGCCTGGAGACCCAGGGTGGTTGAGACCCAGTACTTC	CAWRPRVVETQYF	-	TRBV30	-	13	TRBJ2-5
TGTGCCAGCAGCTTAGTGGGACTAGCCCGAGGGGGGGAGCTGTTTTTT	CASSLVGLARGGELFF	-	TRBV7-8	TRBD2	16	TRBJ2-2
TGTGCCAGCAGTGCCCTCCGTAGCACAGATACGCAGTATTTT	CASSALRSTDTQYF	-	TRBV2	-	14	TRBJ2-3
TGTGCCAGCAGTTACCGGACAGGCTACACCGGGGAGCTGTTTTTT	CASSYRTGYTGELFF	-	TRBV6-5	TRBD1	15	TRBJ2-2
TGCGCCAGCAGCCATAGCGGGACTGGATCTTACAATGAGCAGTTCTTC	CASSHSGTGSYNEQFF	-	TRBV4-1	TRBD2	16	TRBJ2-1
TGTGCCAGCAGCGTAGCCGGGACACCCATATACAATGAGCAGTTCTTC	CASSVAGTPIYNEQFF	-	TRBV9	-	16	TRBJ2-1
TGCGCCAGCAGCTTGGAGCTAGCGGGAAGAGGCAATGAGCAGTTCTTC	CASSLELAGRGNEQFF	-	TRBV5-1	TRBD2	16	TRBJ2-1
TGTGCCAGCAGCATAACTCCGGCCTCGGGTGAAAAACTGTTTTTT	CASSITPASGEKLFF	-	TRBV5-5	-	15	TRBJ1-4
TGTGCCAGTACAGGGCTAGACGGTAACTATGGCTACACCTTC	CASTGLDGNYGYTF	-	TRBV19	-	14	TRBJ1-2
TGTGCCAGCAAGACTAGCGGGTCCTCCTACAATGAGCAGTTCTTC	CASKTSGSSYNEQFF	-	TRBV19	TRBD2	15	TRBJ2-1
TGTGCCAGCAGCGCGACAGGGGGCGGAGAGACCCAGTACTTC	CASSATGGGETQYF	-	TRBV7-6	TRBD1	14	TRBJ2-5
TGTGCCAGCAGCTTAAGCGGGTCGACGGTTAACACCGGGGAGCTGTTTTTT	CASSLSGSTVNTGELFF	few	TRBV11-2	-	17	TRBJ2-2
TGCGCCAGCAGCCAAGATCTGATCGGATCCGGGGTTGGCTACACCTTC	CASSQDLIGSGVGYTF	-	TRBV4-1	-	16	TRBJ1-2
TGCGCCAGCAGCTTAGAACAGGTCGTCCCTTACGAGCAGTACTTC	CASSLEQVVPYEQYF	-	TRBV5-1	-	15	TRBJ2-7
TGTGCCAGCAGCTTAGGGTGGGAGGGACGTAGGAATGAGCAGTTCTTC	CASSLGWEGRRNEQFF	-	TRBV7-9	TRBD2	16	TRBJ2-1
TGCGCCAGCAGCCGGGAGGGGACCGTCGGGGGCAATGAGCAGTTCTTC	CASSREGTVGGNEQFF	-	TRBV5-1	TRBD2	16	TRBJ2-1
TGCGCCAGCAGCCCTCTTCTTACAGGGGTGGCCTACGAGCAGTACTTC	CASSPLLTGVAYEQYF	once	TRBV4-3	TRBD1	16	TRBJ2-7
TGCGCCAGCAGTCAATCTGGGACGGAAAATGAAAAACTGTTTTTT	CASSQSGTENEKLFF	-	TRBV23-1	-	15	TRBJ1-4
TGTGCCTGGAGGGACAGGGGGACCTACGAGCAGTACTTC	CAWRDRGTYEQYF	-	TRBV30	TRBD1	13	TRBJ2-7
TGTGCCAGCAGCTTAGCAGCCTCTAACTATGGCTACACCTTC	CASSLAASNYGYTF	once	TRBV7-3	-	14	TRBJ1-2
TGTGCCAGCTCCGAAGGGCCGGGCACTGAAGCTTTCTTT	CASSEGPGTEAFF	-	TRBV6-5	-	13	TRBJ1-1